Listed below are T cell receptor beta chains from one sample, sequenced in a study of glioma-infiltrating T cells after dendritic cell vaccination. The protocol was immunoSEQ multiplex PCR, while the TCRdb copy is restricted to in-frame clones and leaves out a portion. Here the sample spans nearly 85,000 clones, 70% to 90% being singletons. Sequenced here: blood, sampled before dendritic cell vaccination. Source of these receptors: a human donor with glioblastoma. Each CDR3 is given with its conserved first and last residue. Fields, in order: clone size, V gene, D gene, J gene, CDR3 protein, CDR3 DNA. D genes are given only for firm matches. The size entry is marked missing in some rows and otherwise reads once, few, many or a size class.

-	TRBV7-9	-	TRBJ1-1	CASSHLEGLNTEAFF	TGTGCCAGCAGCCACCTGGAGGGTTTGAACACTGAAGCTTTCTTT
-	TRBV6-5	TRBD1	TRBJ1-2	CASRHRGGDYGYTF	TGTGCCAGCAGACACAGGGGGGGGGACTATGGCTACACCTTC
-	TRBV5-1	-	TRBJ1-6	CASSEGTLSSYNSPLHF	TGCGCCAGCAGCGAGGGGACATTGAGCTCCTATAATTCACCCCTCCACTTT
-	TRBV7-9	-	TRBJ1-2	CASSPSGADSGYTF	TGTGCCAGCAGCCCATCAGGGGCTGACAGTGGCTACACCTTC
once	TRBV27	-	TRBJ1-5	CASSFEGGSNQPQHF	TGTGCCAGCAGTTTTGAGGGAGGGAGCAATCAGCCCCAGCATTTT
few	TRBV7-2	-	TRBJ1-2	CASSALGGIRGYGYTF	TGTGCCAGCAGCGCCCTAGGAGGGATACGAGGCTATGGCTACACCTTC
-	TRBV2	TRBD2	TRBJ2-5	CASRELTSLETQYF	TGTGCCAGCAGGGAACTGACTAGCCTAGAGACCCAGTACTTC
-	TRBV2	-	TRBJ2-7	CASTEVRGKQNYEQYF	TGTGCCAGCACCGAGGTGCGCGGTAAGCAGAATTACGAGCAGTACTTC
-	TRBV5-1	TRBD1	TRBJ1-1	CASSQGTGGTEAFF	TGCGCCAGCAGCCAAGGTACAGGGGGGACTGAAGCTTTCTTT
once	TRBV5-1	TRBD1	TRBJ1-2	CASSYLPGQPNYGYTF	TGCGCCAGCAGCTACCTACCGGGACAGCCAAACTATGGCTACACCTTC
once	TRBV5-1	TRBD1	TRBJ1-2	CASSDDRAYGYTF	TGCGCCAGCAGCGACGACAGGGCCTATGGCTACACCTTC
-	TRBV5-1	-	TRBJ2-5	CASSSQGGQETQYF	TGCGCCAGCAGCTCACAGGGTGGCCAAGAGACCCAGTACTTC
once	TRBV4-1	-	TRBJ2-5	CASSLEGAETQYF	TGCGCCAGCAGTTTAGAGGGCGCGGAGACCCAGTACTTC
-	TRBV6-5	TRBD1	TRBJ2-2	CASSYATGGIGELFF	TGTGCCAGCAGTTACGCCACAGGGGGCATCGGGGAGCTGTTTTTT
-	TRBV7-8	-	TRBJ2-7	CASSSRRGRPHEQYF	TGTGCCAGCAGCTCCCGGCGCGGGCGGCCCCACGAGCAGTACTTC
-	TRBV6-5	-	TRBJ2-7	CATTGTYEQYF	TGTGCCACGACAGGCACCTACGAGCAGTACTTC